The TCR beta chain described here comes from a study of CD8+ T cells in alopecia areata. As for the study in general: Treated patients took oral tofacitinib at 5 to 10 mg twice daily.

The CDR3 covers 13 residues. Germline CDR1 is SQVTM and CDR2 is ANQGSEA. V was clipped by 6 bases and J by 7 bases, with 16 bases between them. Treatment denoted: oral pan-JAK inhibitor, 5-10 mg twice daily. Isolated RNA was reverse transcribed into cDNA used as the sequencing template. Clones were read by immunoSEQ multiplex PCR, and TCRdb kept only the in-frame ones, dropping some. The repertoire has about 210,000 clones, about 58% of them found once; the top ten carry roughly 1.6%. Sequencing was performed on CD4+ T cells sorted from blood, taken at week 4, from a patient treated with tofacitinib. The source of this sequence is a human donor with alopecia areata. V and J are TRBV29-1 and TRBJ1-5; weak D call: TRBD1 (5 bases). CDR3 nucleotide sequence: TGCAGCGTGAGAGGGGAACCGGGGCAGCCCCAGCATTTT. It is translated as CSVRGEPGQPQHF.